This T cell receptor beta chain was observed in a study of control samples from healthy donors and cancer patients. Libraries were prepared by immunoSEQ multiplex PCR; TCRdb keeps only in-frame clonotypes and omits some of them. The sample has roughly 100,000 clones, around 89% seen once. The CDR3 covers 13 residues. Germline CDR1 reads WSHSY; CDR2 reads SAAADI. V shed 7 bases and J shed 7 bases, with 14 bases lying between them. Material: PBMCs. This clonotype originated in a man between 60 and 75 years old with lung cancer. V and J are TRBV10-2 and TRBJ1-5; D is perhaps TRBD1 (5 bases). CDR3 loop: CASMVGGNQPQHF. The CDR3 nucleotides are TGCGCCAGCATGGTCGGGGGAAACCAGCCCCAGCATTTT.